The sequence of this T cell receptor beta chain was determined in a study of cytomegalovirus exposure and HLA in healthy donors. Study summary: It was reported in a later analysis that the same platform had been used for the roughly 130 validation repertoires as for the approximately 700 first-cohort repertoires. General observations from the study: Reports showed the classifier diagnosing cytomegalovirus status with high specificity and sensitivity.

The repertoire was sequenced with immunoSEQ multiplex PCR; TCRdb's copy has only in-frame clones and lacks some. The profile shows about 160,000 clones, 70% to 90% of them singletons. This CDR3 contains 17 residues. Looked up from germline, CDR1 is SGHAT and CDR2 is FQNNGV. Trimming took off 5 bases at V and 4 bases at J, with 23 bases between the two ends. Comment on this clone: Its antigen is not known.

V and J are TRBV11-2 and TRBJ2-5; TRBD1 might be the D (6 bases). This clonotype originated in a woman aged 25 to 39 in good health and CMV-seronegative. The specimen sequenced was PBMCs. CDR3 loop: CASSPAGTNYLLETQYF. CDR3 DNA: TGTGCCAGCAGCCCCGCCGGGACAAATTATCTTTTAGAGACCCAGTACTTC.